The entry below gives a single T cell receptor beta chain sequence along with its context. The data derive from a study of CD8 T cells in Susac syndrome. CD8+ and CD4+ T cells circulating in blood were sequenced for TCR beta. TEMRA cells underwent FACS enrichment and CD8+ and CD4+ T cells underwent negative isolation. An amount of RNA that ranged from roughly 0.45 to 1 ug was reverse transcribed with random hexamers. The immunoSEQ assay covered 54 Vbeta and 13 Jbeta segments for CDR3. TCRdb re-analysed the immunoSEQ multiplex PCR reads in MiXCR, keeping a single row per CDR3 protein. The sample holds approximately 75,000 distinct CDR3 sequences, 95% seen once. The clonotype comes from a human donor in good health. The sequenced sample consisted of CD8+ T cells from PBMCs.

The CDR3 spells CASSYTVRGFDTEAFF. For the CDR3, the DNA is TGTGCCAGCAGTTACACGGTGCGGGGGTTCGACACTGAAGCTTTCTTT. The chain couples TRBV6-2 or TRBV6-3 to TRBJ1-1; D possibly corresponds to TRBD1 (5 bases). Looked up from germline, CDR1 is MNHEY and CDR2 is SVGEGT. Trimming shortened V by 2 bases and J by 3 bases, and 16 bases separated the two germline ends. This CDR3 region has 16 residues.